Below, 30 T cell receptor beta chains from the same sample are listed, as sequenced in a study of cytomegalovirus exposure and HLA in healthy donors. Primers: 60 Vbeta forward and 13 Jbeta reverse. Method: immunoSEQ multiplex PCR; TCRdb's copy keeps in-frame clones and lacks some. The table has 150,000 to 200,000 clones, 75% seen once. The sequenced material came from PBMCs. These receptors were taken from a male donor in good health and CMV-seronegative.

This chain joins TRBV2 and TRBJ2-1, with 9 nucleotides matching TRBD2. J lost 4 bases, V lost 7 bases, and 5 bases had no gene match. The CDR3 is made up of 14 amino acids. Germline V gene sequence: CDR1 SNHLY, CDR2 FYNNEI. The CDR3 region has the DNA TGTGCCAGCACCGGGACTAGCCCTTACAATGAGCAGTTCTTC. This sequence encodes CASTGTSPYNEQFF.

V gene TRBV7-3 combines with J gene TRBJ2-5; a possible D gene is TRBD1 (5 bases). This CDR3 is 14 amino acids long. CDR1 and CDR2 from the germline V gene are SGHTA and FQGTGA. The V gene lost 2 bases and the J gene lost 2 bases, with 9 bases spanning the gap. The CDR3 is CASSLQGWQETQYF. The CDR3 coding sequence is TGTGCCAGCAGCTTACAGGGATGGCAAGAGACCCAGTACTTC.

This clone occurred once. The rearrangement joins TRBV5-1 to TRBJ1-5; 9 bases fit TRBD1. V gave up 4 bases and J gave up 6 bases; unmatched junction bases: 11. The CDR3 length is 16 residues. Germline CDR1 is SGHRS and CDR2 is YFSETQ. The CDR3 DNA follows: TGCGCCAGCAGCCCCAGCGGACAGGGGAGTACTCAGCCCCAGCATTTT. It codes for CASSPSGQGSTQPQHF. The full variable domain, its missing parts supplied by reference TRBV5-1 and TRBJ1-5, is KAGVTQTPRYLIKTRGQQVTLSCSPISGHRSVSWYQQTPGQGLQFLFEYFSETQRNKGNFPGRFSGRQFSNSRSEMNVSTLELGDSALYLCASSPSGQGSTQPQHFGDGTRLSIL.

The gene calls are TRBV6-5 and TRBJ2-4; unclear D gene. The CDR3 covers 15 residues. Germline V gene lookup returns CDR1 MNHEY and CDR2 SVGAGI. The germline V and J ends were trimmed by 8 bases and 0 bases, with 14 bases remaining between them. The CDR3 loop reads CASRLYTLAKNIQYF. The CDR3 DNA is TGTGCCAGCCGCTTGTACACCTTAGCCAAAAACATTCAGTACTTC.

V is TRBV13 and J is TRBJ2-2, with 8 bases aligning to TRBD2. From germline, CDR1 is PRHDT and CDR2 FYEKMQ (reference sequence). This CDR3 is 16 amino acids long. V lost 3 bases and J lost 2; bases outside the gene matches: 5. CDR3: CASSFPGGANTGELFF. The CDR3, as DNA: TGTGCCAGCAGCTTCCCCGGGGGGGCCAACACCGGGGAGCTGTTTTTT.

The V and J genes are TRBV4-1 and TRBJ1-5, with D perhaps matching TRBD1 (5 bases). Germline V CDR1 and CDR2: MGHRA, YSYEKL. V gave up 3 bases and J gave up 4 bases, with 13 bases separating them. The CDR3 consists of 15 residues. CDR3 region: CASSHNPGPNQPQHF. CDR3 sequence (DNA): TGCGCCAGCAGCCATAACCCAGGGCCGAATCAGCCCCAGCATTTT.

The gene calls are TRBV15 and TRBJ1-2, with D unresolved. The CDR3 contains 13 residues. The V end was cut by 1 base, the J end by 2 bases, with 5 bases between. The V gene's germline CDR1 is LNHNV and CDR2 YYDKDF (reference sequence). CDR3 residues: CATSRARNYGYTF. The DNA for the CDR3 is TGTGCCACCAGCAGAGCCAGGAACTATGGCTACACCTTC.

The rearrangement uses TRBV5-1 and TRBJ2-7; 11 bases are shared with TRBD2. Unmatched junction bases numbered 7, after V lost 2 bases and J lost 0 bases. Germline CDR1 reads SGHRS; CDR2 reads YFSETQ. This CDR3 has 17 residues. In DNA form, the CDR3 reads TGCGCCAGCAGCTTCCTAGCGGGGGGCCCAGCCTCCTACGAGCAGTACTTC. This codes for CASSFLAGGPASYEQYF.

This clone came up a few times. The chain employs TRBV4-3 and TRBJ1-2; perhaps TRBD1 as D (6 bases). The CDR3 extends over 16 amino acids. V gave up 0 bases and J gave up 5 bases, with 16 bases separating them. Germline V gene lookup returns CDR1 LGHNA and CDR2 YSLEER. Written as DNA, the CDR3 is TGCGCCAGCAGCCAAGACCAGGGGACGGGGAGATATGGCTACACCTTC. Its translation is CASSQDQGTGRYGYTF.

This chain links TRBV5-1 with TRBJ2-1; 9 nucleotides agree with TRBD2. The germline CDR1 and CDR2 sequences are SGHRS and YFSETQ. This CDR3 spans 15 amino acids. Trimming cost V 4 bases and J 6 bases; bases outside gene matches: 8. The DNA of the CDR3 is TGCGCCAGCAGCCTGTTAGCGGGAGATACCAATGAGCAGTTCTTC. Encoded protein: CASSLLAGDTNEQFF.

This chain links TRBV5-6 with TRBJ1-1, with D unclear. Trimming pared 4 bases from V and 0 bases from J, leaving 10 bases between. CDR1 and CDR2 (germline): SGHDT, YYEEEE. CDR3 length: 14 amino acids. This CDR3 is CASSPGGLNTEAFF. The CDR3 coding sequence is TGTGCCAGCAGCCCCGGAGGACTGAACACTGAAGCTTTCTTT. The whole variable domain, filled in from reference TRBV5-6 and TRBJ1-1, reads DAGVTQSPTHLIKTRGQQVTLRCSPKSGHDTVSWYQQALGQGPQFIFQYYEEEERQRGNFPDRFSGHQFPNYSSELNVNALLLGDSALYLCASSPGGLNTEAFFGQGTRLTVV.

This chain joins TRBV4-3 and TRBJ2-7; 8 bases agree with TRBD1. V was pared by 0 bases and J by 0 bases, with 10 bases of the junction left unmatched. CDR3 length equals 18 residues. Germline CDR1 and CDR2: LGHNA and YSLEER. The CDR3 is CASSQDRVGTGSSYEQYF. CDR3 nucleotides: TGCGCCAGCAGCCAAGATCGGGTCGGGACAGGCAGCTCCTACGAGCAGTACTTC.

A note on this clone: One end of the junction is discordant with germline, which a read error may explain. This rearrangement joins TRBV7-9 to TRBJ1-6; tentatively, D is TRBD1 (6 bases). Germline CDR1 and CDR2: SEHNR and FQNEAQ (reference sequence). This CDR3 is 16 amino acids long. The CDR3 DNA reads TGTTCCAGCAGCTCGGAAAGGGGGGGAGATAATTCACCCCTCCACTTT. Translation: CSSSSERGGDNSPLHF.

V and J are TRBV12-5 and TRBJ2-7, with 7 bases matching TRBD2. The CDR3 has 13 residues. J gave up 2 bases and V 4 bases, and 2 bases lay outside the gene matches. CDR1 and CDR2 (germline): LGHNT, FRNRAP. The CDR3: CASGWGGAYEQYF. The CDR3 DNA reads TGTGCTAGTGGTTGGGGGGGGGCCTACGAGCAGTACTTC.

The chain carries TRBV18 and TRBJ2-7; 8 bases are shared with TRBD1. CDR1 is KGHSH, CDR2 LQKENI, per germline. The V gene end was trimmed by 6 bases and the J gene end by 3 bases; junction bases not matched to a gene: 7. The CDR3 contains 14 residues. The CDR3 sequence: CASSIGTGDYEQYF. Written as DNA, the CDR3 is TGTGCCAGCTCGATCGGGACAGGAGACTACGAGCAGTACTTC.

The chain is built from TRBV6-1 and TRBJ2-7; D is undetermined. V was shortened by 8 bases and J by 2 bases, with 16 bases between the two germline ends. Germline V gives CDR1 MNHNS, CDR2 SASEGT. The CDR3 is 14 residues long. CDR3 in DNA: TGTGCCAGCCGTCCCCTGGGCCCTACCTACGAGCAGTACTTC. It translates to CASRPLGPTYEQYF.

The V call is TRBV30, the J call TRBJ1-6; no clear D. The CDR3 totals 18 residues. The V end was cut by 0 bases, the J end by 0 bases, with 15 bases between. In germline, CDR1 is GTSNPN, CDR2 SVGIG (reference sequence). Here the CDR3 DNA reads TGTGCCTGGAGTGTCCGCACGCTATCGAGCTCCTATAATTCACCCCTCCACTTT. It encodes CAWSVRTLSSSYNSPLHF. The entire variable domain, with the rest obtained from reference TRBV30 and TRBJ1-6, is as follows: SQTIHQWPATLVQPVGSPLSLECTVEGTSNPNLYWYRQAAGRGLQLLFYSVGIGQISSEVPQNLSASRPQDRQFILSSKKLLLSDSGFYLCAWSVRTLSSSYNSPLHFGNGTRLTVT.

This chain links TRBV9 with TRBJ2-1, with D perhaps matching TRBD1 (6 bases). The CDR3 covers 16 residues. Germline V gene data show CDR1 as SGDLS and CDR2 as YYNGEE. V was clipped by 3 bases and J by 0 bases, with 13 bases between them. CDR3 in amino acids: CASSDNRGNSYNEQFF. CDR3 coding DNA: TGTGCCAGCAGCGACAATAGGGGGAACTCCTACAATGAGCAGTTCTTC.

This clone was seen a single time. V usage is TRBV27 and J usage is TRBJ2-3; TRBD2 might be the D (6 bases). CDR1 and CDR2 from the germline V gene are MNHEY and SMNVEV (reference sequence). CDR3 length equals 16 residues. V was cut by 7 bases and J by 6 bases, with 23 bases left in between. CDR3 residues: CASKTPGGKLGDTQYF. The CDR3 DNA sequence: TGTGCCAGCAAAACTCCCGGCGGGAAGCTGGGGGATACGCAGTATTTT.

V gene TRBV7-9 combines with J gene TRBJ2-5; 7 nucleotides agree with TRBD1. The J call may be incorrect, as the DNA end agrees better with TRBJ2-7. CDR3 size: 14 residues. Germline V gene sequence: CDR1 SEHNR, CDR2 FQNEAQ (reference sequence). CDR3 in amino acids: CASSQTGYSYEQYF. The CDR3 region has the DNA TGTGCCAGCAGCCAGACAGGGTACTCCTACGAGCAGTACTTC.

The J gene is TRBJ1-1, the V gene TRBV4-1; D not certain. This CDR3 is 15 amino acids long. CDR1 and CDR2 from the germline V gene are MGHRA and YSYEKL. V was trimmed by 0 bases and J by 0 bases, leaving 8 bases between them. The CDR3 nucleotides read TGCGCCAGCAGCCAAGATCCACAGTTGAACACTGAAGCTTTCTTT. Its translation: CASSQDPQLNTEAFF.

This chain uses TRBV7-9 with TRBJ1-2; D gene ambiguous. Trimming left V 2 bases short and J 3 bases short, with 10 bases between. Per the germline V gene, CDR1 is SEHNR and CDR2 is FQNEAQ (reference sequence). The CDR3 loop spans 14 amino acids. The CDR3 spells CASSLSQAYYGYTF. The DNA of the CDR3 is TGTGCCAGCAGCTTATCCCAGGCGTACTATGGCTACACCTTC. The full variable domain, with the rest looked up from reference TRBV7-9 and TRBJ1-2, is DTGVSQNPRHKITKRGQNVTFRCDPISEHNRLYWYRQTLGQGPEFLTYFQNEAQLEKSRLLSDRFSAERPKGSFSTLEIQRTEQGDSAMYLCASSLSQAYYGYTFGSGTRLTVV.

On this clone: The same CDR3 arises from other DNA sequences in this sample as well. The J gene is TRBJ2-2, the V gene TRBV9, with 7 positions matching TRBD1. V trimming: 4 bases; J trimming: 2 bases; junction bases outside the gene matches: 5. Germline V gene sequence: CDR1 SGDLS, CDR2 YYNGEE. This CDR3 contains 15 residues. The DNA for the CDR3 is TGTGCCAGCAGCCCCCGACAGGGCAACACCGGGGAGCTGTTTTTT. Translated, it gives CASSPRQGNTGELFF.

CDR3 residues: CASSRGLAGNNEQFF. The DNA of the CDR3 is TGTGCCAGCAGTAGGGGACTAGCGGGAAACAATGAGCAGTTCTTC. The genes are TRBV6-6 and TRBJ2-1, with TRBD2 matching over 13 bases. The CDR3 extends over 15 amino acids. Germline V CDR1 and CDR2: MNHNY, SVGAGI (reference sequence). Germline trimming cut 5 bases from V and 5 bases from J; bases unmatched to any gene: 3.

This chain links TRBV5-1 with TRBJ1-4; 7 nucleotides agree with TRBD1. After removal of 4 bases from V and 8 bases from J, the junction contained 17 bases not matched to a gene. The CDR3 is 17 residues long. Germline values: CDR1 SGHRS, CDR2 YFSETQ. As DNA, the CDR3 is TGCGCCAGCAGCACCTCCGGGACAGTCGTTTTAGGGGAAAAACTGTTTTTT. As protein: CASSTSGTVVLGEKLFF.

The chain links TRBV11-2 to TRBJ2-7; TRBD1 agrees at 10 bases. This CDR3 is built from 16 residues. Trimming took 1 base from V and 0 from J; bases not matched to a gene: 3. From germline, CDR1 is SGHAT and CDR2 FQNNGV. CDR3: CASSLGTGGYSYEQYF. Written as DNA, the CDR3 is TGTGCCAGCAGCTTAGGGACAGGGGGTTACTCCTACGAGCAGTACTTC. Full variable domain (missing parts from reference TRBV11-2 and TRBJ2-7): EAGVAQSPRYKIIEKRQSVAFWCNPISGHATLYWYQQILGQGPKLLIQFQNNGVVDDSQLPKDRFSAERLKGVDSTLKIQPAKLEDSAVYLCASSLGTGGYSYEQYFGPGTRLTVT.

This clone showed up just a few times. V gene TRBV7-2 combines with J gene TRBJ2-7; 8 bases align to TRBD2. The CDR3 has 14 residues. Germline-derived CDR1 and CDR2 are SGHTA and FQGNSA. The V and J ends lost 5 bases and 6 bases, in that order; junction bases with no gene match: 9. CDR3 nucleotide sequence: TGTGCCAGCAGCCGCGGGACTAGACTCTCCGAGCAGTACTTC. Its protein is CASSRGTRLSEQYF.

The chain is built from TRBV11-2 and TRBJ2-5; no definite D call. Germline loops: CDR1 SGHAT, CDR2 FQNNGV. Deletions cut 3 bases from V and 0 bases from J, with 5 bases between. This CDR3 has 13 residues. The CDR3 region is CASSFTDQETQYF. The CDR3 region has the DNA TGTGCCAGCAGCTTCACGGACCAAGAGACCCAGTACTTC.

This clone was recorded once. This chain links TRBV6-8 with TRBJ2-1, with a possible D match to TRBD2 (5 bases). V lost 8 bases and J lost 3, with 14 bases in between. CDR3 length equals 14 residues. Germline V CDR1 and CDR2: MNHGY, SAAAGT. The CDR3 loop reads CASPTGNDYNEQFF. The CDR3 DNA follows: TGTGCCAGCCCAACCGGGAATGACTACAATGAGCAGTTCTTC.

The chain is built from TRBV21-1 and TRBJ1-2; no DNA check was done on the table's D call, TRBD1. TRBV21-1 is reported as a pseudogene. This CDR3 region has 16 residues. The CDR3 DNA reads TGTGCCAGCAGCAAAGAACGGACAGGGGTCGAGAAGGGCTACACCTTC. Translation: CASSKERTGVEKGYTF.